Shown below are 30 T cell receptor beta chains from a single sample sequenced in a study of cytomegalovirus exposure and HLA in healthy donors. Primers included in the PCR were 60 Vbeta and 13 Jbeta primers. Assay used: immunoSEQ multiplex PCR; TCRdb lists only in-frame clones, some missing. Of roughly 150,000 clones in the sample, about 80% were seen once. What was sequenced was PBMCs. The receptors were gathered from a man aged 25 to 45 in good health.

This sequence joins TRBV5-6 and TRBJ2-1; D is undetermined. Trimming cost V 1 base and J 8 bases, with 10 bases left between them. The CDR3 extends over 13 amino acids. The germline V gene has CDR1 SGHDT and CDR2 YYEEEE. As DNA, the CDR3 is TGTGCCAGCAGCTTGACCCCAACGGATGAGCAGTTCTTC. Translating it yields CASSLTPTDEQFF. Full variable domain (rest looked up from reference TRBV5-6 and TRBJ2-1): DAGVTQSPTHLIKTRGQQVTLRCSPKSGHDTVSWYQQALGQGPQFIFQYYEEEERQRGNFPDRFSGHQFPNYSSELNVNALLLGDSALYLCASSLTPTDEQFFGPGTRLTVL.

The chain uses TRBV5-6 and TRBJ2-2; 10 bases map to TRBD2. Germline CDR1 SGHDT, CDR2 YYEEEE. Trimming at V came to 5 bases and at J to 3 bases, leaving 1 base not matched to a gene. The CDR3 covers 14 residues. The chain's CDR3 is CASSSGRHTGELFF. As DNA, the CDR3 is TGTGCCAGCAGTAGCGGGAGGCACACCGGGGAGCTGTTTTTT. Looking up the rest from reference TRBV5-6 and TRBJ2-2 gives the full variable domain: DAGVTQSPTHLIKTRGQQVTLRCSPKSGHDTVSWYQQALGQGPQFIFQYYEEEERQRGNFPDRFSGHQFPNYSSELNVNALLLGDSALYLCASSSGRHTGELFFGEGSRLTVL.

To note about this clone: Mismatch with germline at one junction end may stem from a read error. This rearrangement joins TRBV7-9 to TRBJ2-2; 7 bases agree with TRBD1. The germline V gene encodes CDR1 SEHNR and CDR2 FQNEAQ (reference sequence). The CDR3 contains 18 residues. The CDR3: CSSTPKGAGTANTGELFF. The CDR3 nucleotides are TGTTCCAGCACCCCAAAGGGCGCCGGGACAGCAAACACCGGGGAGCTGTTTTTT.

This clone was counted between two and nine times. This chain uses TRBV6-5 with TRBJ2-5; 8 bases fit TRBD1. The ends lost 5 bases at V and 5 bases at J; junction bases unmatched: 10. Germline loops: CDR1 MNHEY, CDR2 SVGAGI. CDR3 length: 15 residues. CDR3 nucleotides: TGTGCCAGCAGTCTCAGGGGGCGGTTTCGGGAGACCCAGTACTTC. Protein: CASSLRGRFRETQYF.

The chain employs TRBV27 and TRBJ2-7; D gene unclear. The CDR3 covers 14 residues. V was pared by 7 bases and J by 6 bases, with 19 bases between. Per the germline V gene, CDR1 is MNHEY and CDR2 is SMNVEV (reference sequence). This CDR3 reads CASTSAGSPREQYF. CDR3 bases: TGTGCCAGCACCTCAGCCGGGTCCCCTCGCGAGCAGTACTTC.

This clone was recorded only once. The same CDR3 can be traced to other DNA sequences in this sample. The chain combines TRBV9 with TRBJ2-1; D might be TRBD2 (5 bases). V was clipped by 0 bases and J by 7 bases, with 5 bases between them. Germline CDR1 reads SGDLS; CDR2 reads YYNGEE. This CDR3 is 12 amino acids long. CDR3 amino acids: CASSVAGNEQFF. The CDR3 nucleotides read TGTGCCAGCAGCGTAGCGGGGAATGAGCAGTTCTTC.

The J gene is TRBJ2-2, the V gene TRBV19; 10 nucleotides line up with TRBD2. The V and J ends lost 1 base and 2 bases, in that order; junction bases with no gene match: 4. This CDR3 is 17 amino acids long. From germline, CDR1 is LNHDA and CDR2 SQIVND (reference sequence). The CDR3 nucleotides are TGTGCCAGTAGTATAGGTCCTAGCGGGGGAAACACCGGGGAGCTGTTTTTT. This sequence encodes CASSIGPSGGNTGELFF.

The chain joins TRBV28 to TRBJ1-1; D uncertain. This CDR3 contains 13 residues. V was cut by 7 bases and J by 4 bases, with 13 bases left in between. CDR1 and CDR2 from the germline V gene are MDHEN and SYDVKM. The CDR3 is CASTYLLSTEAFF. CDR3 coding DNA: TGTGCCAGCACGTACCTTTTGAGCACTGAAGCTTTCTTT.

This chain connects TRBV30 to TRBJ2-7; TRBD2 aligns across 9 bases. Trimming took 0 bases from V and 2 from J; bases not matched to a gene: 5. The CDR3 is 15 amino acids. CDR1 and CDR2 from the germline V gene are GTSNPN and SVGIG (reference sequence). Here the CDR3 reads CAWSVVAGEPYEQYF. CDR3 DNA: TGTGCCTGGAGTGTCGTAGCGGGAGAACCCTACGAGCAGTACTTC.

The V and J genes are TRBV14 and TRBJ2-5; D gene uncertain. Trimming shortened V by 0 bases and J by 9 bases, and 8 bases separated the two germline ends. In germline, CDR1 is SGHDN, CDR2 FVKESK. This CDR3 comprises 12 residues. CDR3: CASSQDPAAQYF. For the CDR3, the DNA is TGTGCCAGCAGCCAAGATCCCGCGGCCCAGTACTTC.

The gene calls are TRBV5-6 and TRBJ2-7, with 7 bases identical to TRBD2. Per germline, CDR1 SGHDT and CDR2 YYEEEE. With 5 bases clipped from V and 6 bases from J, the junction kept 14 bases outside the gene matches. CDR3 size: 15 residues. DNA for the CDR3: TGTGCCAGCAGGCGGGGGAAATTATCTTTAGGCGAGCAGTACTTC. It specifies CASRRGKLSLGEQYF.

This clone was seen a handful of times. The gene calls are TRBV10-3 and TRBJ1-1; 7 bases match TRBD1. The germline CDR1 and CDR2 sequences are ENHRY and SYGVKD. There are 14 residues in the CDR3. The trim removed 7 bases at V and 0 bases at J, leaving 5 bases unmatched. CDR3 sequence: CAITPGTVNTEAFF. CDR3 nucleotide sequence: TGTGCCATCACTCCCGGGACAGTGAACACTGAAGCTTTCTTT.

This clone was observed once. The V and J genes are TRBV5-4 and TRBJ2-7; 8 bases map to TRBD1. Germline lookup yields CDR1 SGHNT and CDR2 YYREEE (reference sequence). This CDR3 spans 15 amino acids. Losses at the gene ends were 4 bases for V and 4 bases for J; bases not matched to a gene: 10. CDR3 DNA: TGTGCCAGCAGCGAAAGTACAGGGGGGCCTTACGAGCAGTACTTC. Protein: CASSESTGGPYEQYF.

The V gene is TRBV2, the J gene TRBJ1-4, with D possibly TRBD1 on 5 matching bases. There are 13 residues in the CDR3. Germline CDR1 SNHLY, CDR2 FYNNEI. The V end lost 8 bases, the J end lost 8 bases, and 15 bases lay between the germline ends. For the CDR3, the DNA is TGTGCCAGCGGGGTAGGGGTTCAGGAAAAACTGTTTTTT. Translation gives CASGVGVQEKLFF.

The chain employs TRBV7-9 and TRBJ2-1; 7 bases agree with TRBD2. V gave up 2 bases and J gave up 6 bases; unmatched junction bases: 10. The CDR3 is 16 amino acids. CDR1 SEHNR and CDR2 FQNEAQ come from the germline V gene (reference sequence). The CDR3 DNA sequence: TGTGCCAGCAGCTTATCAATACTAGCGTCTTTCAATGAGCAGTTCTTC. This sequence encodes CASSLSILASFNEQFF. Using reference TRBV7-9 and TRBJ2-1 for the parts outside the CDR3, the full variable domain is DTGVSQNPRHKITKRGQNVTFRCDPISEHNRLYWYRQTLGQGPEFLTYFQNEAQLEKSRLLSDRFSAERPKGSFSTLEIQRTEQGDSAMYLCASSLSILASFNEQFFGPGTRLTVL.

The CDR3 DNA reads as TGTGCCAGCAGTGCAGGGGGCCTCACTGAAGCTTTCTTT. This sequence encodes CASSAGGLTEAFF. V usage is TRBV27 and J usage is TRBJ1-1, with 8 bases lining up with TRBD1. V was clipped by 5 bases and J by 4 bases; unmatched bases: 3. CDR1 MNHEY and CDR2 SMNVEV come from the germline V gene (reference sequence). This CDR3 is 13 amino acids long.

This clone was found a few times. The rearrangement links TRBV30 to TRBJ1-5, with D perhaps TRBD1 (6 bases). This CDR3 comprises 13 residues. Trimming shortened V by 3 bases and J by 5 bases, and 11 bases separated the two germline ends. Germline CDR1 is GTSNPN and CDR2 is SVGIG (reference sequence). The CDR3 sequence: CAWRRRGDQPQHF. DNA for the CDR3: TGTGCCTGGAGGCGCAGGGGAGATCAGCCCCAGCATTTT.

The V and J genes are TRBV15 and TRBJ2-1; TRBD2 matches 11 bases. J lost 9 bases, V lost 0 bases, and 10 bases had no gene match. In germline, CDR1 is LNHNV, CDR2 YYDKDF (reference sequence). CDR3 length: 17 residues. The CDR3 region is CATSRDRIAGGTGEQFF. DNA of the CDR3: TGTGCCACCAGCAGAGATCGAATAGCGGGAGGGACAGGTGAGCAGTTCTTC.

This clone appeared once. The J gene is TRBJ2-7, the V gene TRBV15, with 8 bases lining up with TRBD1. The junction had 7 bases not matched to a gene; V was cut back by 3 bases and J by 0 bases. Per the germline V gene, CDR1 is LNHNV and CDR2 is YYDKDF (reference sequence). This CDR3 is 16 amino acids long. CDR3 sequence reads: CATSRTTGEASYEQYF. The CDR3 DNA sequence: TGTGCCACCAGCAGGACGACAGGGGAAGCCTCCTACGAGCAGTACTTC.

The chain recombines TRBV29-1 with TRBJ2-7, with TRBD1 identical over 10 bases. Germline loops: CDR1 SQVTM, CDR2 ANQGSEA. The CDR3 loop spans 13 amino acids. V shed 4 bases, J shed 5 bases, and the junction held 5 bases outside the gene matches. The CDR3 reads CSVVGQGNNEQYF. The CDR3 DNA follows: TGCAGCGTTGTGGGACAGGGGAACAACGAGCAGTACTTC.

J is TRBJ1-3 and V is TRBV7-9, with 8 nucleotides matching TRBD1. Germline V gene sequence: CDR1 SEHNR, CDR2 FQNEAQ (reference sequence). There are 14 residues in the CDR3. V lost 5 bases and J lost 6; bases outside the gene matches: 6. The CDR3 DNA reads TGTGCCAGCAGCCATACGGGACAGGAAAACACCATATATTTT. Protein: CASSHTGQENTIYF.

The chain uses TRBV19 and TRBJ2-7; 7 bases map to TRBD1. CDR1 is LNHDA and CDR2 is SQIVND in the germline V gene (reference sequence). This CDR3 comprises 16 residues. V lost 5 bases to trimming and J lost 2 bases; unmatched junction nucleotides: 12. In DNA, the CDR3 is TGTGCCAGTAGTCACCCTCACAGGGGATCGGCCTACGAGCAGTACTTC. This translates into CASSHPHRGSAYEQYF.

The rearrangement links TRBV9 to TRBJ2-1, with D hard to call. V dropped 4 bases and J dropped 5 bases, with 16 bases sitting between them. CDR3 length equals 15 residues. Germline V lookup: CDR1 SGDLS, CDR2 YYNGEE. The CDR3 is CASSPQALLDNEQFF. The CDR3 DNA follows: TGTGCCAGCAGCCCCCAAGCCCTCCTGGACAATGAGCAGTTCTTC.

The V call is TRBV9, the J call TRBJ1-5; D gene unclear. This CDR3 has 13 amino acids. Germline V gives CDR1 SGDLS, CDR2 YYNGEE. V gave up 0 bases and J gave up 7 bases, with 8 bases separating them. The CDR3 bases are TGTGCCAGCAGCGTAGGGTCAGGACAGCCCCAGCATTTT. Translated, it gives CASSVGSGQPQHF.

V is TRBV7-3 and J is TRBJ2-2; D is possibly TRBD2 (5 bases). Germline CDR1 SGHTA, CDR2 FQGTGA. Trimming cost V 2 bases and J 2 bases, with 9 bases left between them. The CDR3 is made up of 15 amino acids. The CDR3 sequence is CASSLGGLNTGELFF. CDR3 bases: TGTGCCAGCAGCTTAGGCGGGCTAAACACCGGGGAGCTGTTTTTT.

This clone was counted a few times. The chain is built from TRBV15 and TRBJ2-4; D is possibly TRBD2 (6 bases). Germline assignment: CDR1 LNHNV and CDR2 YYDKDF (reference sequence). The V end was cut by 5 bases, the J end by 3 bases, with 17 bases between. This CDR3 region has 16 residues. The CDR3 bases are TGTGCCACCAGCGGCCTGGGACTGGCTGGCAAAAACATTCAGTACTTC. Amino acids: CATSGLGLAGKNIQYF. The full variable domain, completed using reference TRBV15 and TRBJ2-4, is DAMVIQNPRYQVTQFGKPVTLSCSQTLNHNVMYWYQQKSSQAPKLLFHYYDKDFNNEADTPDNFQSRRPNTSFCFLDIRSPGLGDTAMYLCATSGLGLAGKNIQYFGAGTRLSVL.

This clone was counted between two and nine times. This chain links TRBV23-1 with TRBJ2-5, with 8 bases identical to TRBD2. TRBV23-1 belongs to the ORF category, with a function that is uncertain. This CDR3 contains 20 residues. V gave up 1 base and J gave up 4 bases; unmatched junction bases: 20. CDR3 sequence (DNA): TGCGCCAGCAGTCAATTTGGGGGATTAGCGGGGAAGATTGCTAGAGAGACCCAGTACTTC. Amino acids: CASSQFGGLAGKIARETQYF.

This rearrangement joins TRBV28 to TRBJ2-7, with 14 bases matching TRBD2. Germline V gene lookup returns CDR1 MDHEN and CDR2 SYDVKM. The ends lost 10 bases at V and 5 bases at J; junction bases unmatched: 10. CDR3 length equals 15 residues. The CDR3 sequence is CATARQGLAGDEQYF. The CDR3 DNA reads as TGTGCCACTGCCCGACAGGGACTAGCGGGAGACGAGCAGTACTTC.

The chain couples TRBV11-2 to TRBJ1-5, with D hard to call. The CDR3 extends over 13 amino acids. The germline V and J ends were trimmed by 3 bases and 0 bases, with 3 bases remaining between them. Germline V gene data show CDR1 as SGHAT and CDR2 as FQNNGV. CDR3 region: CASSFHSNQPQHF. Written as DNA, the CDR3 is TGTGCCAGCAGCTTTCATAGCAATCAGCCCCAGCATTTT.

The chain's CDR3 is CASSLGAVQGLQETQYF. The CDR3 nucleotides read TGTGCCAGCAGCTTAGGGGCGGTCCAGGGACTCCAAGAGACCCAGTACTTC. The rearrangement links TRBV11-3 to TRBJ2-5; tentative D call: TRBD2 (6 bases). The CDR3 extends over 17 amino acids. The germline V gene encodes CDR1 SGHNT and CDR2 YENEEA. V gave up 1 base and J gave up 1 base, with 16 bases separating them. Complete variable domain (other parts from reference TRBV11-3 and TRBJ2-5): EAGVVQSPRYKIIEKKQPVAFWCNPISGHNTLYWYLQNLGQGPELLIRYENEEAVDDSQLPKDRFSAERLKGVDSTLKIQPAELGDSAVYLCASSLGAVQGLQETQYFGPGTRLLVL.